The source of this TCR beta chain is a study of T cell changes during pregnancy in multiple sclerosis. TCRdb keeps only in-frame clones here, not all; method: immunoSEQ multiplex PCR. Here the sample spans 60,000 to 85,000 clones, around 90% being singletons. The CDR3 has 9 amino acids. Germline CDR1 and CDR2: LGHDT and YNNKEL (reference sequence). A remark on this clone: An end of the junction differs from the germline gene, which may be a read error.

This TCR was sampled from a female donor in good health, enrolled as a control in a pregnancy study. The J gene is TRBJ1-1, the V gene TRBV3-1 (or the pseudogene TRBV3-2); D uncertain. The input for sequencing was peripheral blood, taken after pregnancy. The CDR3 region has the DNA TGTGCCAGCAGCCAAGGTGAGGTTTTT. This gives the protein CASSQGEVF.